What follows are 16 T cell receptor beta chains derived from one specimen sequenced in a study of blood T cell repertoires in COVID-19. Profiled with immunoSEQ multiplex PCR; TCRdb holds only in-frame clones, not every one. The sample includes 300,000 to 400,000 clones, more than 75% seen only once; the top ten take roughly 3%. Sequenced material: peripheral blood. The origin of the receptors is a woman between 18 and 29 years old who had recovered from COVID-19.

The chain joins TRBV3-1 (or the pseudogene TRBV3-2) to TRBJ2-3; TRBD2 aligns across 10 bases. Per germline, CDR1 LGHDT and CDR2 YNNKEL (reference sequence). The V and J ends lost 0 bases and 4 bases, in that order; junction bases with no gene match: 1. This CDR3 spans 15 amino acids. CDR3 coding DNA: TGTGCCAGCAGCCAAGATGGACTAGCGGCAGATACGCAGTATTTT. Its translation is CASSQDGLAADTQYF.

The chain has TRBV6-6 and TRBJ2-1, with 8 bases matching TRBD2. This CDR3 has 15 residues. The V gene's germline CDR1 is MNHNY and CDR2 SVGAGI (reference sequence). J lost 4 bases, V lost 10 bases, and 12 bases had no gene match. The chain's CDR3 is CANKMWLAGYNEQFF. CDR3 DNA: TGTGCCAACAAGATGTGGCTAGCGGGTTACAATGAGCAGTTCTTC.

The gene calls are TRBV9 and TRBJ2-1, with a weak D call TRBD2 (6 bases). This CDR3 contains 16 residues. Trimming shortened V by 0 bases and J by 9 bases, and 19 bases separated the two germline ends. CDR1 is SGDLS, CDR2 YYNGEE, per germline. DNA for the CDR3: TGTGCCAGCAGCGTAGGGGTAAGGGACTCCTCGGGTGAGCAGTTCTTC. Translated: CASSVGVRDSSGEQFF.

The chain links TRBV5-1 to TRBJ1-1; 7 positions agree with TRBD1. V shed 3 bases and J 6 bases; nucleotides not matched to a gene: 11. The CDR3 consists of 15 residues. Germline lookup yields CDR1 SGHRS and CDR2 YFSETQ. Here the CDR3 reads CASSSYRGQAAEAFF. The CDR3 coding sequence is TGCGCCAGCAGCTCGTACCGTGGACAGGCCGCTGAAGCTTTCTTT.

J is TRBJ1-5 and V is TRBV30; D might be TRBD1 (5 bases). Germline V gives CDR1 GTSNPN, CDR2 SVGIG (reference sequence). The germline V and J ends were trimmed by 1 base and 7 bases, with 11 bases remaining between them. This CDR3 comprises 13 residues. For the CDR3, the DNA is TGTGCCTGGAGTGCACAGACAGACCAGCCCCAGCATTTT. This encodes CAWSAQTDQPQHF.

This clone was counted ten times or more. This chain uses TRBV7-9 with TRBJ1-2, with 7 bases that match TRBD1. Germline assignment: CDR1 SEHNR and CDR2 FQNEAQ (reference sequence). The CDR3 contains 15 residues. The J segment lost 6 bases and the V segment lost 4 bases, leaving 11 bases of the junction unmatched. CDR3 region: CASSWNGAGGHGYTF. The CDR3 DNA follows: TGTGCCAGCAGCTGGAACGGCGCAGGGGGTCATGGCTACACCTTC.

The genes are TRBV11-3 and TRBJ2-1, with 9 nucleotides matching TRBD1. The CDR3 consists of 17 residues. Trimming cost V 2 bases and J 5 bases; bases outside gene matches: 10. The germline V gene encodes CDR1 SGHNT and CDR2 YENEEA. The CDR3 region has the DNA TGTGCCAGCAGCTTAAGGGGGGGGACAGGGAATAACAATGAGCAGTTCTTC. It yields the protein CASSLRGGTGNNNEQFF.

The J gene is TRBJ1-1, the V gene TRBV15, with TRBD1 matching 9 bases. The CDR3 totals 13 residues. The J segment lost 9 bases and the V segment lost 5 bases, leaving 7 bases of the junction unmatched. Germline CDR1 is LNHNV and CDR2 is YYDKDF (reference sequence). The CDR3 region is CATSGGTGLKAFF. The CDR3 bases are TGTGCCACCAGCGGGGGGACAGGGCTAAAAGCTTTCTTT.

This chain uses TRBV25-1 with TRBJ2-1; TRBD2 might be the D (6 bases). CDR3 length: 16 amino acids. The V end was cut by 1 base, the J end by 7 bases, with 17 bases between. Germline-derived CDR1 and CDR2 are MGHDK and SYGVNS. The CDR3 sequence: CASSESPGRGSNEQFF. CDR3 DNA: TGTGCCAGCAGTGAATCCCCCGGGAGAGGCTCGAATGAGCAGTTCTTC.

The rearrangement uses TRBV10-3 and TRBJ1-6; 8 nucleotides line up with TRBD1. With 0 bases clipped from V and 10 bases from J, the junction kept 8 bases outside the gene matches. Per the germline V gene, CDR1 is ENHRY and CDR2 is SYGVKD. The CDR3 sequence is 16 residues long. The CDR3 coding sequence is TGTGCCATCAGTGAGTCAGCCCCAGGGGGCAAGTCACCCCTCCACTTT. Amino acids: CAISESAPGGKSPLHF.

This chain links TRBV21-1 with TRBJ2-7; TRBD1, the D gene given by the table, was not confirmed from the DNA. TRBV21-1 is an annotated pseudogene. The CDR3 consists of 14 residues. CDR3 sequence reads: CARGSGQSSYEQYV. DNA for the CDR3: TGTGCCAGGGGGTCGGGACAGAGCTCCTACGAGCAGTACGTC.

In DNA form, the CDR3 reads TGTGCCAGCAGGGGGTATAGCGGGAGACTCTACAATGAGCAGTTCTTC. Protein: CASRGYSGRLYNEQFF. The chain recombines TRBV2 with TRBJ2-1; 9 positions agree with TRBD2. CDR1 is SNHLY and CDR2 is FYNNEI in the germline V gene. With 6 bases clipped from V and 3 bases from J, the junction kept 9 bases outside the gene matches. This CDR3 contains 16 residues.

The chain recombines TRBV7-8 with TRBJ2-7; D remains ambiguous. This CDR3 has 13 amino acids. The ends were cut back, 0 bases at V and 4 bases at J, with 7 bases in the middle. The germline gives CDR1 SGHVS, CDR2 FQNEAQ. The CDR3 region is CASSLAVLYEQYV. CDR3 bases: TGTGCCAGCAGCTTAGCCGTTCTATACGAGCAGTACGTC.

This chain joins TRBV7-9 and TRBJ1-5, with a weak D call TRBD1 (5 bases). CDR1 is SEHNR and CDR2 is FQNEAQ in the germline V gene (reference sequence). V was clipped by 5 bases and J by 2 bases, with 13 bases between them. The CDR3 covers 15 residues. DNA of the CDR3: TGTGCCAGCAGCCCTCAGGGCGCCGGCAATCAGCCCCAGCATTTT. This gives the protein CASSPQGAGNQPQHF.

A single count supports this clone. The chain has TRBV7-2 and TRBJ1-2, with D hard to call. Germline CDR1 is SGHTA and CDR2 is FQGNSA. Trimming cost V 5 bases and J 8 bases, with 21 bases left between them. The CDR3 length is 15 residues. The CDR3 bases are TGTGCCAGCAGCCCGAGGGCGAGGAGGGTGGGCGGCTACACCTTC. Protein: CASSPRARRVGGYTF.

V gene TRBV25-1 combines with J gene TRBJ1-5, with 8 positions matching TRBD1. The CDR3 length is 13 residues. J gave up 6 bases and V 4 bases, and 2 bases lay outside the gene matches. Germline CDR1 and CDR2: MGHDK and SYGVNS. The CDR3 DNA sequence: TGTGCCAGCAGTGGGCAGGGGGCTCAGCCCCAGCATTTT. This translates into CASSGQGAQPQHF.